This TCR beta chain is from a study of blood T cells in healthy people across ages. The wider study: The template switching approach captured approximately one barcoded beta molecule for every two T cells.

This clonotype was detected only a few times. Its antigen is undetermined. The CDR3 length is 12 residues. Between the trimmed V and J ends, which lost 0 bases and 5 bases, there was a span of 4 bases. From germline, CDR1 is SGHAT and CDR2 FQNNGV. General observations from the study: A greater number of naive CD4+ cells and higher diversity distinguished long-lived donors from aged donors.

The authors ran a second PCR of about 6 to 11 cycles using a sample-barcoded 5' primer and a J-beta primer mix. Each cDNA molecule, via a template-switch adaptor with 12 random nucleotides, was tagged. TCRdb reanalysed the 5' RACE reads using MiXCR and keeps one entry per CDR3 protein. The repertoire includes under 2 million distinct CDR3 sequences, about 35% of them detected once, and about 11% sits in the top ten. Per sample, no less than 5 micrograms of total RNA were extracted. Material: blood. The sequence came from a woman in her twenties or thirties in good health. The chain combines TRBV11-2 with TRBJ2-5; no firm D call. The CDR3 sequence: CASSLDWETQYF. The CDR3 DNA sequence: TGTGCCAGCAGCTTAGATTGGGAGACCCAGTACTTC.